This T cell receptor (beta chain) is drawn from a study of cytomegalovirus exposure and HLA in healthy donors. Study-wide context: Among the 398 genotyped donors, 70% to 85% were placed in the Caucasian-associated ancestry cluster. Findings and limits, study-wide: Presence/absence analysis assumed near-uniform sequencing depth across donors. Specific recognition of CMV antigens was confirmed in vitro for a few chains (all CMV-associated). Researchers counted roughly 160 TCR beta chains as cytomegalovirus-associated.

A word on this clone: What it recognizes is unknown.

PCR primers comprised 60 Vbeta and 13 Jbeta primers. Sequencing used immunoSEQ multiplex PCR; TCRdb keeps in-frame clones, though not all of them. Found here are about 69,000 clones, about 75% of them singletons; the top ten hold roughly 3.5%. This CDR3 has 14 residues. Losses at the gene ends were 2 bases for V and 6 bases for J; bases not matched to a gene: 6. Germline CDR1 and CDR2: MNHEY and SMNVEV (reference sequence). This receptor was identified in a man aged 18 to 29 in good health and CMV-seronegative. The specimen was PBMCs. V gene TRBV27 combines with J gene TRBJ1-1; 7 bases fit TRBD1. The CDR3 coding sequence is TGTGCCAGCAGTTTAACACAGGGGTTGGCTGAAGCTTTCTTT. Its translation: CASSLTQGLAEAFF.